Listed below are T cell receptor beta chains from one sample, sequenced in a study of high-grade serous ovarian cancer treatment subgroups. Profiled with immunoSEQ multiplex PCR; TCRdb holds only in-frame clones, not every one. Of more than 950 clones listed, just under 75% are singletons. The sample consisted of tumor tissue. The receptor source for this set is a human donor with high-grade serous ovarian cancer. Each CDR3 is given with its conserved first and last residue. D genes are given only for firm matches. Expanded clones are given a class, and other clones once, few, many or no size at all.

V gene	D gene	J gene	clone size	CDR3 length	CDR3 DNA	CDR3 protein
TRBV9	TRBD1	TRBJ2-7	NA	15	TGTGCCAGCAGCGCCAGACCGGACAGGGGTGAAGAGCAGTACTTC	CASSARPDRGEEQYF
TRBV7-9	NA	TRBJ2-1	few	16	TGTGCCAGCAGCTTAGACAGGGTGAGCTCCTACAATGAGCAGTTCTTC	CASSLDRVSSYNEQFF
TRBV4-2	NA	TRBJ2-1	NA	17	TGTGCCAGCAGCCAGGTTGGGGGAGGGACAGAAAACAATGAGCAGTTCTTC	CASSQVGGGTENNEQFF
TRBV30	NA	TRBJ1-1	NA	13	TGTGCCTGGAGTGTACTCCTGAACACTGAAGCTTTCTTT	CAWSVLLNTEAFF
TRBV14	TRBD2	TRBJ2-7	large	18	TGTGCCAGCAGCCACCTGCAGACACTAGCGGGGGGCTTAGACGAGCAGTACTTC	CASSHLQTLAGGLDEQYF
TRBV5-1	TRBD2	TRBJ2-2	NA	15	TGCGCCAGCAGCCCGGGACTAGCGAACACCGGGGAGCTGTTTTTT	CASSPGLANTGELFF
TRBV7-8	TRBD1	TRBJ1-5	NA	15	TGTGCCAGCAGCGCTGAGAGGGGGCCCAGCCAGCCCCAGCATTTT	CASSAERGPSQPQHF
TRBV28	NA	TRBJ1-1	NA	15	TGTGCCAGCAGTTTACCAGGGATACCGAACACTGAAGCTTTCTTT	CASSLPGIPNTEAFF
TRBV28	NA	TRBJ2-5	few	15	TGTGCCAGCAGTTTGCCGGGGATCCCCGGGGAGACCCAGTACTTC	CASSLPGIPGETQYF
TRBV18	TRBD1	TRBJ1-1	NA	14	TGTGCCAGCTCATTTGGACAGGGAAACACTGAAGCTTTCTTT	CASSFGQGNTEAFF
TRBV19	NA	TRBJ1-5	few	14	TGTGCCAGTAGTATAGGGGATAGCAATCAGCCCCAGCATTTT	CASSIGDSNQPQHF
TRBV14	NA	TRBJ2-5	NA	14	TGTGCCAGCAGCCAAGATATGAGCGGGCAGACCCAGTACTTC	CASSQDMSGQTQYF
TRBV5-6	NA	TRBJ2-2	NA	18	TGTGCCAGCAGCTTGGAGGGCCCGGATGGGGGAAACACCGGGGAGCTGTTTTTT	CASSLEGPDGGNTGELFF
TRBV28	NA	TRBJ2-7	few	15	TGTGCCAGCAGCCCACCTGGACTACCGACCTACGAGCAGTACTTC	CASSPPGLPTYEQYF
TRBV29-1	TRBD2	TRBJ2-5	NA	16	TGCAGCGTGACCGGGGCACCGGGGACTAGCTTGGAGACCCAGTACTTC	CSVTGAPGTSLETQYF
TRBV28	NA	TRBJ2-3	few	15	TGTGCCAGCAGTCCCCAGGGTTCCCCCACAGATACGCAGTATTTT	CASSPQGSPTDTQYF
TRBV28	NA	TRBJ2-7	NA	16	TGTGCCAGCAGTTTATTAGCCAGACCTGCTGTCTACGAGCAGTACTTC	CASSLLARPAVYEQYF
TRBV2	NA	TRBJ2-2	NA	17	TGTGCCAGCAGTGAAGCGGGGTCGTGGGCGAACACCGGGGAGCTGTTTTTT	CASSEAGSWANTGELFF
TRBV28	TRBD1	TRBJ2-7	NA	15	TGTGCCAGCAGTCCGCCGGGACAGCCGGGCTACGAGCAGTACTTC	CASSPPGQPGYEQYF
TRBV5-6	NA	TRBJ2-1	once	12	TGTGCCAGCAGCGTCTGGGCTCGCGAGCAGTTCTTC	CASSVWAREQFF
TRBV7-7	NA	TRBJ1-5	NA	16	TGTGCCACCCTTAAACAGGGCGAATATAGCAATCAGCCCCAGCATTTT	CATLKQGEYSNQPQHF
TRBV28	NA	TRBJ1-1	NA	14	TGTGCCAGCACTCCCTTAGGGCTGACTGGTGAAGCTTTCTTT	CASTPLGLTGEAFF
TRBV5-4	NA	TRBJ1-4	NA	15	TGTGCCAGCAGCCGGGGGGATGGCGGTAATGAAAAACTGTTTTTT	CASSRGDGGNEKLFF
TRBV11-2	NA	TRBJ1-6	NA	13	TGTGCCAGCAGCTCCGGGGGGAATTCACCCCTCCACTTT	CASSSGGNSPLHF
TRBV25-1	NA	TRBJ1-1	few	15	TGTGCCAGCAGTGGCTCGGTGATGGGGTCCACTGAAGCTTTCTTT	CASSGSVMGSTEAFF
TRBV6-5	NA	TRBJ1-5	NA	15	TGTGCCAGCAGCTCGGGACGGAACGGGAATCAGCCCCAGCATTTT	CASSSGRNGNQPQHF
TRBV5-4	NA	TRBJ1-2	NA	14	TGTGCCAGCAGCTTCCAGGGAAGTAACTATGGCTACACCTTC	CASSFQGSNYGYTF
TRBV27	NA	TRBJ1-5	once	15	TGTGCCAGCAGTGGGGAGGGGAGGAGCAATCAGCCCCAGCATTTT	CASSGEGRSNQPQHF
TRBV6-6	TRBD1	TRBJ2-1	NA	13	TGTGCCAGCAGTTCGGGACAGTACAATGAGCAGTTCTTC	CASSSGQYNEQFF
TRBV6-1	NA	TRBJ1-5	NA	13	TGTGCCAGCAGTGGGAACTTAGGACAGCCCCAGCATTTT	CASSGNLGQPQHF
TRBV10-3	NA	TRBJ2-1	NA	13	TGTGCCATCAACGTCGGCCCGGGGCATGAGCAGTTCTTC	CAINVGPGHEQFF
TRBV7-9	NA	TRBJ2-7	NA	14	TGTGCCAGCAGCTTAAAGGAGGGGAACTACGAGCAGTACTTC	CASSLKEGNYEQYF
TRBV7-9	NA	TRBJ2-1	NA	14	TGTGCCAGCAGCCCGGGACTGGATCTGTGGGAGCAGTTCTTC	CASSPGLDLWEQFF
TRBV4-1	NA	TRBJ1-6	NA	16	TGCGCCAGCAGCCTCGCTCCGGGACAAGATAATTCACCCCTCCACTTT	CASSLAPGQDNSPLHF
TRBV28	NA	TRBJ1-1	NA	15	TGTGCCAGCAGTCCCCCGGGACACCCGAACACTGAAGCTTTCTTT	CASSPPGHPNTEAFF
TRBV29-1	NA	TRBJ1-4	few	15	TGCAGCGTTCAAAGGGGGGGAGGCACTAATGAAAAACTGTTTTTT	CSVQRGGGTNEKLFF
TRBV28	NA	TRBJ2-5	NA	15	TGTGCCAGCAGTCCACCGGGTCTCCCAGGGGAGACCCAGTACTTC	CASSPPGLPGETQYF